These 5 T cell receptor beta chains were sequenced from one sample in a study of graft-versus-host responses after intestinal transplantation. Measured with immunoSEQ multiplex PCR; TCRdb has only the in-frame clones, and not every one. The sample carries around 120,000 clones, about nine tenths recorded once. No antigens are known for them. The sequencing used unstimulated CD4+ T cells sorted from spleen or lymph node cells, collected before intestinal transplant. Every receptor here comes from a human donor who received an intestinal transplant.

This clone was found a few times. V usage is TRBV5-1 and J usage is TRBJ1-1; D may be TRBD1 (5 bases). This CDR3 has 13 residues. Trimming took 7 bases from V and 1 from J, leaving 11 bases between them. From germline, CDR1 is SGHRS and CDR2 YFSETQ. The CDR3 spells CASRRVENTEAFF. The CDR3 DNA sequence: TGCGCCAGCCGCAGGGTGGAGAACACTGAAGCTTTCTTT. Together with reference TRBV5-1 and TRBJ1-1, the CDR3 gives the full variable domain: KAGVTQTPRYLIKTRGQQVTLSCSPISGHRSVSWYQQTPGQGLQFLFEYFSETQRNKGNFPGRFSGRQFSNSRSEMNVSTLELGDSALYLCASRRVENTEAFFGQGTRLTVV.

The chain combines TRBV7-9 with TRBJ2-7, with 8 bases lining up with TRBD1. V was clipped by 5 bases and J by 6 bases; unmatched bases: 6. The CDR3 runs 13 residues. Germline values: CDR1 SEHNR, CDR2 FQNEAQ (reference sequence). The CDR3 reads CASSRIQGAEQYF. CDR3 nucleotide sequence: TGTGCCAGCAGCCGAATCCAGGGGGCCGAGCAGTACTTC.

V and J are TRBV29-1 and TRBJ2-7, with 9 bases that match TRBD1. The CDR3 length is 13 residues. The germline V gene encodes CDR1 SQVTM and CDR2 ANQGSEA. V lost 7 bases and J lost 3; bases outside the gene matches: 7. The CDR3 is CSGTGTGNYEQYF. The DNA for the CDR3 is TGCAGCGGCACCGGGACAGGGAACTACGAGCAGTACTTC.

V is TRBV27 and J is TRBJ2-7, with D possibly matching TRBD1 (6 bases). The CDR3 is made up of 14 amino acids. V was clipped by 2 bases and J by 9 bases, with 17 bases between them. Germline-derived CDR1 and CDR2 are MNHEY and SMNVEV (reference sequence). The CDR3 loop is CASSLRVRGERQYF. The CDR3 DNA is TGTGCCAGCAGTTTAAGGGTCAGGGGCGAGCGGCAGTACTTC.

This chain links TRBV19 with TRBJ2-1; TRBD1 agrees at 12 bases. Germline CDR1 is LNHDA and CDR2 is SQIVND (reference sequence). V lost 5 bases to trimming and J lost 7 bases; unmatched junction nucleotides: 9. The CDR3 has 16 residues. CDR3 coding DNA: TGTGCCAGTAGTTCACCGGGACAGGGGGCGCGGAATGAGCAGTTCTTC. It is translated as CASSSPGQGARNEQFF. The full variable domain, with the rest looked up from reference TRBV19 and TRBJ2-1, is DGGITQSPKYLFRKEGQNVTLSCEQNLNHDAMYWYRQDPGQGLRLIYYSQIVNDFQKGDIAEGYSVSREKKESFPLTVTSAQKNPTAFYLCASSSPGQGARNEQFFGPGTRLTVL.